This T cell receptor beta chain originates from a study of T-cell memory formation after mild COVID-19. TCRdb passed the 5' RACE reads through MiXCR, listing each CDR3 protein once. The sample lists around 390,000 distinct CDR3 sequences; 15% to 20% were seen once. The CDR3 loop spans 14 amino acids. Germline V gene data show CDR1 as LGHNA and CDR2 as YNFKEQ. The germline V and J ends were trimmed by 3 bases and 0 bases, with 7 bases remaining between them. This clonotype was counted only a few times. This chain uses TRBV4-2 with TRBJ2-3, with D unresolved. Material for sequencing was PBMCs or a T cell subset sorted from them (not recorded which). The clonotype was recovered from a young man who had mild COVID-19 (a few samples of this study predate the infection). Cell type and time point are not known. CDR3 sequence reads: CASSHSSSTDTQYF. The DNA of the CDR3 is TGTGCCAGCAGCCATTCGTCTAGCACAGATACGCAGTATTTT.